The sequence of this TCR beta chain was determined in a study of molecular identifiers for immune sequencing clone quantification. There are many counts of this clonotype. Its antigen is currently unknown. Overall study findings and caveats: Naive cells had under 1% of molecules in clones above 20 RNA copies, effectors over 98%.

V was trimmed by 2 bases and J by 1 base, leaving 9 bases between them. This CDR3 has 14 residues. The germline CDR1 and CDR2 sequences are SNHLY and FYNNEI. Sorting isolated naive CD8 T cells as CD8+CD4-CCR7+CD45RA+ events. TCRdb fed the PCR reads into MiXCR, producing one record per CDR3 protein. The sample includes 400,000 to 600,000 distinct CDR3 sequences, roughly 23% of them seen just once. The chain recombines TRBV2 with TRBJ2-7; no clear D gene. Sequencing was performed on naive CD8+ T cells from blood, with Jurkat cell RNA spiked in. Subset noted: FACS-sorted CD8+CD4-CCR7+CD45RA+ naive T cells. The sequence came from a human donor in good health. Some libraries in this study had Jurkat cell RNA spiked in. CDR3 bases: TGTGCCAGCAGTGAACAGGTGGGGTCCTACGAGCAGTACTTC. Translated: CASSEQVGSYEQYF.